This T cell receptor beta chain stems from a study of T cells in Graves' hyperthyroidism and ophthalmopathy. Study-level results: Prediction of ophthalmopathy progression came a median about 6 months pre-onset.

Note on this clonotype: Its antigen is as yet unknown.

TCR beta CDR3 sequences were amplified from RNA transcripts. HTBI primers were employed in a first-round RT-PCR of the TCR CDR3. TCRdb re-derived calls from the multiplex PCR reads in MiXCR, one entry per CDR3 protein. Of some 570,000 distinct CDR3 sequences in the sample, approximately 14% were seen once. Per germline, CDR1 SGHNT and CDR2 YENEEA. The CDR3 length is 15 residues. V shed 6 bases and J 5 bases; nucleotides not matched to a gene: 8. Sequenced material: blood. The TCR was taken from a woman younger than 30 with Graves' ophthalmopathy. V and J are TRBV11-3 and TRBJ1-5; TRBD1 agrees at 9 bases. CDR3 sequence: CASSSGTGTYQPQHF. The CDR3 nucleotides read TGTGCCAGCAGTTCCGGGACAGGGACATATCAGCCCCAGCATTTT.